This T cell receptor (beta chain) was profiled in a study of response to subunit inactivated influenza vaccine. Regarding the study as a whole: Each seasonal influenza vaccination, the authors suggested, recruits few new T cells.

Concerning this clonotype: Its antigen is still unknown.

TCRdb reprocessed the RT-PCR reads via MiXCR and lists one record per CDR3 protein. The table includes hundreds of thousands of distinct CDR3 sequences, about a fifth detected once. Per the germline V gene, CDR1 is MNHEY and CDR2 is SVGEGT. The ends were cut back, 6 bases at V and 4 bases at J, with 13 bases in the middle. This CDR3 comprises 13 residues. The chain recombines TRBV6-2 or TRBV6-3 with TRBJ2-7, with D unclear. The sample was PBMCs from blood, taken roughly 5 days after vaccination. The receptor was isolated from a man aged 45 to 65 who received an inactivated influenza vaccine. DNA of the CDR3: TGTGCCAGCAGCCCACCTTTCGGATACGAGCAGTACTTC. Residues: CASSPPFGYEQYF.